These 18 T cell receptor beta chains originate from one sample sequenced in a study of blood T cell repertoires in COVID-19. Generated by immunoSEQ multiplex PCR, the TCRdb table keeps only in-frame clones and is missing some. The sample holds 100,000 to 150,000 clones; about 86% are singletons and the top ten take 16%. The sequenced material came from peripheral blood. These receptors came from a woman aged 50 to 60 with acute or convalescent COVID-19.

The V and J genes are TRBV10-2 and TRBJ2-6; maybe TRBD2 (5 bases). Trimming pared 7 bases from V and 4 bases from J, leaving 11 bases between. The CDR3 has 14 amino acids. Germline lookup yields CDR1 WSHSY and CDR2 SAAADI. In DNA form, the CDR3 reads TGCGCCAGCACGCCTTGGGAGGGGGCCAACGTCCTGACTTTC. Translation: CASTPWEGANVLTF.

The chain links TRBV30 to TRBJ1-6; 8 bases match TRBD1. The CDR3 length is 14 residues. The trim removed 3 bases at V and 4 bases at J, leaving 2 bases unmatched. Germline V gene lookup returns CDR1 GTSNPN and CDR2 SVGIG (reference sequence). The CDR3 bases are TGTGCCTGGAGAACAGGGGGTTATAATTCACCCCTCCACTTT. Translated: CAWRTGGYNSPLHF.

This clone is a singleton in its sample. The chain carries TRBV4-1 and TRBJ1-3; 9 nucleotides agree with TRBD1. CDR1 MGHRA and CDR2 YSYEKL come from the germline V gene. This CDR3 region has 13 residues. With V trimmed by 6 bases and J by 8 bases, 5 bases remained unmatched. CDR3 sequence (DNA): TGCGCCAGCAGTACAGGGGGCCGGGACACCATATATTTT. Translated: CASSTGGRDTIYF.

The chain links TRBV5-1 to TRBJ1-6; possibly TRBD1 for D (5 bases). Trimming shortened V by 4 bases and J by 4 bases, and 18 bases separated the two germline ends. CDR3 size: 17 residues. Germline V gives CDR1 SGHRS, CDR2 YFSETQ. CDR3 residues: CASSPSGRPGYNSPLHF. CDR3 DNA: TGCGCCAGCAGCCCCTCTGGGAGGCCAGGGTATAATTCACCCCTCCACTTT.

The gene calls are TRBV7-9 and TRBJ1-1; D is ambiguous. Per germline, CDR1 SEHNR and CDR2 FQNEAQ (reference sequence). Trimming took 5 bases from V and 3 from J, leaving 10 bases between them. This CDR3 is 13 amino acids long. The CDR3 region is CASSPRVDTEAFF. The DNA of the CDR3 is TGTGCCAGCAGCCCACGGGTGGACACTGAAGCTTTCTTT.

The chain uses TRBV21-1 and TRBJ1-2. TRBV21-1 is a listed pseudogene. This CDR3 region has 13 residues. This CDR3 is CASRSRDLYGYTF. Written as DNA, the CDR3 is TGTGCCAGCAGGTCCCGGGACTTATATGGCTACACCTTC.

The chain uses TRBV18 and TRBJ2-2; no clear D gene. Germline V lookup: CDR1 KGHSH, CDR2 LQKENI. With 4 bases removed from V and 3 bases from J, the gap between germline ends came to 9 bases. CDR3 length: 14 residues. Written as DNA, the CDR3 is TGTGCCAGCTCACTAGCCCTGGACACCGGGGAGCTGTTTTTT. Its translation: CASSLALDTGELFF.

The gene calls are TRBV18 and TRBJ1-1; the D gene is possibly TRBD1 (5 bases). Germline V gives CDR1 KGHSH, CDR2 LQKENI. The CDR3 contains 15 residues. V lost 5 bases to trimming and J lost 1 base, with 14 bases between them. This chain's CDR3 is CASSLTTAKNTEAFF. The CDR3 DNA reads as TGTGCCAGCTCATTGACGACAGCGAAGAACACTGAAGCTTTCTTT. Together with reference TRBV18 and TRBJ1-1, the CDR3 gives the full variable domain: NAGVMQNPRHLVRRRGQEARLRCSPMKGHSHVYWYRQLPEEGLKFMVYLQKENIIDESGMPKERFSAEFPKEGPSILRIQQVVRGDSAAYFCASSLTTAKNTEAFFGQGTRLTVV.

The chain carries TRBV7-9 and TRBJ2-3; 10 nucleotides match TRBD2. Germline loops: CDR1 SEHNR, CDR2 FQNEAQ (reference sequence). With 0 bases clipped from V and 6 bases from J, the junction kept 9 bases outside the gene matches. The length of the CDR3 is 17 residues. CDR3 DNA: TGTGCCAGCAGCTTAGCCGTGAGCGGGGGGGCATGGGATACGCAGTATTTT. Translating it yields CASSLAVSGGAWDTQYF.

The chain carries TRBV11-3 and TRBJ2-1; 9 bases are a match to TRBD2. The CDR3 contains 17 residues. V was pared by 2 bases and J by 7 bases, with 12 bases of the junction left unmatched. Germline V gene data show CDR1 as SGHNT and CDR2 as YENEEA. CDR3 loop: CASSLYGGGAGVNEQFF. The CDR3 DNA is TGTGCCAGCAGCTTATATGGCGGGGGGGCAGGGGTAAATGAGCAGTTCTTC.

The V call is TRBV2, the J call TRBJ1-2; D remains ambiguous. Per germline, CDR1 SNHLY and CDR2 FYNNEI. The CDR3 runs 13 residues. V was shortened by 1 base and J by 8 bases, with 11 bases between the two germline ends. The CDR3 DNA is TGTGCCAGCAGTGAAGACACCTCTAGGGGCTACACCTTC. It codes for CASSEDTSRGYTF.

V gene TRBV5-6 combines with J gene TRBJ2-7, with D uncertain. Between the trimmed V and J ends, which lost 0 bases and 7 bases, there was a span of 5 bases. This CDR3 contains 11 residues. Germline CDR1 reads SGHDT; CDR2 reads YYEEEE. This chain's CDR3 is CASSLGAEQYF. The CDR3 nucleotides read TGTGCCAGCAGCTTGGGGGCGGAGCAGTACTTC.

The chain has TRBV6-5 and TRBJ1-1, with D tentatively TRBD1 (6 bases). Trimming shortened V by 4 bases and J by 4 bases, and 13 bases separated the two germline ends. From germline, CDR1 is MNHEY and CDR2 SVGAGI. The CDR3 totals 14 residues. CDR3 amino acids: CASSFRGVGTEAFF. The DNA for the CDR3 is TGTGCCAGCAGTTTCAGGGGTGTGGGCACTGAAGCTTTCTTT.

This chain links TRBV7-2 with TRBJ1-6; 9 bases map to TRBD1. This CDR3 region has 16 residues. Unmatched junction bases numbered 11, after V lost 5 bases and J lost 9 bases. Looked up from germline, CDR1 is SGHTA and CDR2 is FQGNSA. CDR3: CASSPHQTGGASPLHF. The CDR3 nucleotides read TGTGCCAGCAGCCCTCACCAGACAGGGGGGGCTTCACCCCTCCACTTT.

The chain has TRBV30 and TRBJ1-6; D ambiguous. This CDR3 is 15 amino acids long. V lost 3 bases and J 0 bases, leaving 9 bases between the germline ends. Germline values: CDR1 GTSNPN, CDR2 SVGIG (reference sequence). The CDR3 sequence: CAWREDYSYNSPLHF. Written as DNA, the CDR3 is TGTGCCTGGAGAGAGGATTACTCCTATAATTCACCCCTCCACTTT.

The chain combines TRBV6-5 with TRBJ1-1; 8 bases align to TRBD1. This CDR3 contains 13 residues. V lost 6 bases and J lost 7; bases outside the gene matches: 7. Germline CDR1 is MNHEY and CDR2 is SVGAGI. CDR3 amino acids: CASRSRGQGEAFF. The CDR3, as DNA: TGTGCCAGCAGAAGCAGGGGGCAGGGTGAAGCTTTCTTT.

This chain connects TRBV10-3 to TRBJ2-7; 8 nucleotides agree with TRBD2. Germline CDR1 ENHRY, CDR2 SYGVKD. Unmatched junction bases numbered 8, after V lost 2 bases and J lost 2 bases. The CDR3 has 16 amino acids. The CDR3 sequence is CAISEQAGADPYEQYF. The CDR3, as DNA: TGTGCCATCAGTGAGCAAGCGGGGGCCGATCCCTACGAGCAGTACTTC.

This clone was seen a few times. The gene calls are TRBV9 and TRBJ2-3; the D gene is possibly TRBD1 (5 bases). Deletions cut 2 bases from V and 2 bases from J, with 12 bases between. Germline V gene sequence: CDR1 SGDLS, CDR2 YYNGEE. The CDR3 runs to 15 residues. CDR3 residues: CASSVIGANTDTQYF. The CDR3 DNA is TGTGCCAGCAGCGTGATTGGGGCAAACACAGATACGCAGTATTTT. The full variable domain, in which reference TRBV9 and TRBJ2-3 provide the parts outside the CDR3, is DSGVTQTPKHLITATGQRVTLRCSPRSGDLSVYWYQQSLDQGLQFLIQYYNGEERAKGNILERFSAQQFPDLHSELNLSSLELGDSALYFCASSVIGANTDTQYFGPGTRLTVL.